This section outlines one T cell receptor (beta chain) sequence together with its context. The antigen remains unidentified. The sample contains more than one DNA sequence encoding this CDR3. This CDR3 has 14 amino acids. Per the germline V gene, CDR1 is KGHSH and CDR2 is LQKENI. Deletions cut 3 bases from V and 0 bases from J, with 5 bases between. Sequencing used immunoSEQ multiplex PCR; TCRdb keeps in-frame clones, though not all of them. The top ten hold approximately 1.9% of the sample, which has nearly 400,000 clones, about nine tenths seen once. The sample comes from a study of Ad26.COV2.S vaccination and SARS-CoV-2 variants. Background on the study: COV1001, an Ad26.COV2.S trial, supplied this vaccine-arm donor. Intramuscular Ad26.COV2.S at 5x10^10 or 1x10^11 viral particles. Regarding the study as a whole: Overall T cell responses may have been underestimated by the analyses of TCR breadth and depth.

Treatment described: 15 to 20 received Ad26.COV2.S at low or high dose, single or two shots; 5 received placebo; per-sample allocation not given. Sampling took place 63 days after the first vaccine or placebo injection. At a Boston site, the person donating was an adult of 18-55 years. This specimen consisted of peripheral blood, obtained in a trial of Ad26.COV2.S vaccine versus placebo. The chain links TRBV18 to TRBJ1-4; D is ambiguous. The TCR sequence derives from a person between 18 and 65 years old who received the Ad26.COV2.S COVID-19 vaccine or a placebo. The CDR3: CASSPGATNEKLFF. For the CDR3, the DNA is TGTGCCAGCTCACCCGGCGCAACTAATGAAAAACTGTTTTTT.